Listed below are T cell receptor beta chains from one sample, sequenced in a study of technical replicates of blood from several donors. This table comes from immunoSEQ multiplex PCR, and its TCRdb copy is limited to in-frame clones, with some not included. The table records 45,000 to 60,000 clones, about 86% of them present only once. Sequencing was performed on PBMCs. These receptors were taken from a human donor in good health. Some clones in this sample may be carry-over from other donors' samples. CDR3s include the opening cysteine and the closing phenylalanine or tryptophan. The D gene is left open where the match is weak. Clone size is given for some rows only: seen once, a few or many times, or a class if the clone is expanded.

clone size: -
V gene: TRBV7-6
J gene: TRBJ1-3
D gene: -
CDR3 DNA: TGTGCCAGCAGCTTAGACACCGGGACTAGCTATTCGAGCTCTGGAAACACCATATATTTT
CDR3 protein: CASSLDTGTSYSSSGNTIYF

clone size: -
V gene: TRBV4-1
J gene: TRBJ1-2
D gene: -
CDR3 DNA: TGCGCCAGCAGCCAAGACATCGGTCAGGACTATGGCTACACCTTC
CDR3 protein: CASSQDIGQDYGYTF

clone size: -
V gene: TRBV6-6
J gene: TRBJ2-7
D gene: TRBD1
CDR3 DNA: TGTGCCAGCAGCCAGACAGGGATCTCCTACGAGCAGTACTTC
CDR3 protein: CASSQTGISYEQYF

clone size: -
V gene: TRBV4-2
J gene: TRBJ2-7
D gene: -
CDR3 DNA: TGTGCCAGCAGCCAAGTCGACTACGGGGAGGACTCCTACGAGCAGTACTTC
CDR3 protein: CASSQVDYGEDSYEQYF

clone size: once
V gene: TRBV7-9
J gene: TRBJ1-2
D gene: -
CDR3 DNA: TGTGCCAGCAGCTTAGCAGCAGGGTCGGGCTACACCTTC
CDR3 protein: CASSLAAGSGYTF

clone size: -
V gene: TRBV11-2
J gene: TRBJ2-2
D gene: -
CDR3 DNA: TGTGCCAGCAGCCCCTATCTACCCGGGGAGCTGTTTTTT
CDR3 protein: CASSPYLPGELFF

clone size: -
V gene: TRBV7-8
J gene: TRBJ1-1
D gene: -
CDR3 DNA: TGTGCCAGCAGCCGTATCGGAGCAGGACAGCTGAACCCTGAAGCTTTCTTT
CDR3 protein: CASSRIGAGQLNPEAFF

clone size: -
V gene: TRBV5-1
J gene: TRBJ1-1
D gene: TRBD1
CDR3 DNA: TGCGCCAGCAGCTTGGGGACAGGGCTGAACGAGGAAGCTTTCTTT
CDR3 protein: CASSLGTGLNEEAFF

clone size: -
V gene: TRBV12-5
J gene: TRBJ1-2
D gene: TRBD1
CDR3 DNA: TGTGCTAGTGGTCGCTCCGGGACAGGGGGGGATGGCTACACCTTC
CDR3 protein: CASGRSGTGGDGYTF

clone size: -
V gene: TRBV10-1
J gene: TRBJ2-2
D gene: TRBD1
CDR3 DNA: TGCGCCAGAGGGACAGGGCGGACCGGGGAGCTGTTTTTT
CDR3 protein: CARGTGRTGELFF

clone size: -
V gene: TRBV7-2
J gene: TRBJ1-1
D gene: TRBD1
CDR3 DNA: TGTGCCAGCAGCTTAAACAGGGGGCTGAACACTGAAGCTTTCTTT
CDR3 protein: CASSLNRGLNTEAFF

clone size: -
V gene: TRBV4-3
J gene: TRBJ2-5
D gene: TRBD2
CDR3 DNA: TGCGCCAGCAGCCATGGACTAGCGGGGGCCCGGGAGACCCAGTACTTC
CDR3 protein: CASSHGLAGARETQYF

clone size: -
V gene: TRBV9
J gene: TRBJ2-2
D gene: TRBD2
CDR3 DNA: TGTGCCAGCAGCGTAGCGGGACTAGCGGTTGGGGAGCTGTTTTTT
CDR3 protein: CASSVAGLAVGELFF

clone size: -
V gene: TRBV14
J gene: TRBJ2-1
D gene: TRBD2
CDR3 DNA: TGTGCCAGCAGCCACAACGGGGTAGCGGGGGGATCCTACAATGAGCAGTTCTTC
CDR3 protein: CASSHNGVAGGSYNEQFF

clone size: -
V gene: TRBV12-5
J gene: TRBJ1-5
D gene: TRBD1
CDR3 DNA: TGTGCTAGTAGCCAGGGGGAACAGCCCCAGCATTTT
CDR3 protein: CASSQGEQPQHF

clone size: -
V gene: TRBV20-1
J gene: TRBJ1-5
D gene: -
CDR3 DNA: TGCAGTGCCCGGGGAGGGGGGCCCCAGCATTTT
CDR3 protein: CSARGGGPQHF

clone size: -
V gene: TRBV4-2
J gene: TRBJ2-7
D gene: TRBD2
CDR3 DNA: TGTGCCAGCAGCCAAGTTACAGCGGGGTTATACGAGCAGTACTTC
CDR3 protein: CASSQVTAGLYEQYF

clone size: few
V gene: TRBV4-3
J gene: TRBJ1-4
D gene: -
CDR3 DNA: TGCGCCAGCAGCCAGCGGGACGGCGGACGGGAAAAACTGTTTTTT
CDR3 protein: CASSQRDGGREKLFF

clone size: -
V gene: TRBV2
J gene: TRBJ2-7
D gene: -
CDR3 DNA: TGTGCCAGCAGTCCGGGACTTAACAACGAGCAGTACTTC
CDR3 protein: CASSPGLNNEQYF

clone size: -
V gene: TRBV5-1
J gene: TRBJ1-2
D gene: -
CDR3 DNA: TGCGCCAGCAGCTATGCAGGGGAAAATGGCTACACCTTC
CDR3 protein: CASSYAGENGYTF

clone size: -
V gene: TRBV18
J gene: TRBJ2-7
D gene: -
CDR3 DNA: TGTGCCAGCTCCGAAGGGAGTCGCCGCGAGCAGTACTTC
CDR3 protein: CASSEGSRREQYF

clone size: -
V gene: TRBV5-1
J gene: TRBJ2-1
D gene: TRBD2
CDR3 DNA: TGCGCCAGCAGCTTGGGGGGGACTAGCGGGGGATCCAATGAGCAGTTCTTC
CDR3 protein: CASSLGGTSGGSNEQFF

clone size: -
V gene: TRBV6-1
J gene: TRBJ1-1
D gene: -
CDR3 DNA: TGTGCCAGCAGTTTCCCATATAACTTTGAAGCTTTCTTT
CDR3 protein: CASSFPYNFEAFF

clone size: -
V gene: TRBV7-2
J gene: TRBJ2-7
D gene: -
CDR3 DNA: TGTGCCAGCAGCTTAGGGTCTAACTACGAGCAGTACTTC
CDR3 protein: CASSLGSNYEQYF

clone size: -
V gene: TRBV4-1
J gene: TRBJ1-3
D gene: -
CDR3 DNA: TGCGCCAGCAGCCAAATTATCAACGCGGGCACCATATATTTT
CDR3 protein: CASSQIINAGTIYF

clone size: -
V gene: TRBV30
J gene: TRBJ2-2
D gene: -
CDR3 DNA: TGTGCCTGGAGTCTTATTACGAACACCGGGGAGCTGTTTTTT
CDR3 protein: CAWSLITNTGELFF

clone size: few
V gene: TRBV29-1
J gene: TRBJ1-1
D gene: -
CDR3 DNA: TGCAGCGTCGGGGAGCACATGAACACTGAAGCTTTCTTT
CDR3 protein: CSVGEHMNTEAFF

clone size: -
V gene: TRBV4-2
J gene: TRBJ2-3
D gene: TRBD2
CDR3 DNA: TGTGCCAGCAGCCAAGACCTCGTCGCTAGCGGGAGCACAGATACGCAGTATTTT
CDR3 protein: CASSQDLVASGSTDTQYF

clone size: few
V gene: TRBV30
J gene: TRBJ1-1
D gene: TRBD1
CDR3 DNA: TGTGCCTGGGATACAGGGGGCACTGAAGCTTTCTTT
CDR3 protein: CAWDTGGTEAFF

clone size: -
V gene: TRBV5-6
J gene: TRBJ1-6
D gene: TRBD1
CDR3 DNA: TGTGCCAGCAGCTCGTACAGGGGTGGTAAATCACCCCTCCACTTT
CDR3 protein: CASSSYRGGKSPLHF

clone size: few
V gene: TRBV27
J gene: TRBJ1-2
D gene: -
CDR3 DNA: TGTGCCAGCAGCCCCACTTCAGCGCGATATGGCTACACCTTC
CDR3 protein: CASSPTSARYGYTF

clone size: -
V gene: TRBV2
J gene: TRBJ2-1
D gene: TRBD2
CDR3 DNA: TGTGCCAGCTCGACTAGCGGCAACAATGAGCAGTTCTTC
CDR3 protein: CASSTSGNNEQFF

clone size: -
V gene: TRBV18
J gene: TRBJ1-2
D gene: -
CDR3 DNA: TGTGCCAGCTCACCTCGAGGGGGATTGTCGGGGTTTAACTATGGCTACACCTTC
CDR3 protein: CASSPRGGLSGFNYGYTF

clone size: -
V gene: TRBV19
J gene: TRBJ1-2
D gene: TRBD1
CDR3 DNA: TGTGCCAGTAGTAGACGGGACAGCTATGGCTACACCTTC
CDR3 protein: CASSRRDSYGYTF

clone size: -
V gene: TRBV10-3
J gene: TRBJ2-7
D gene: -
CDR3 DNA: TGTGCCACCCTCGACAGCCAAGGGTACGAGCAGTACTTC
CDR3 protein: CATLDSQGYEQYF

clone size: -
V gene: TRBV7-2
J gene: TRBJ2-1
D gene: TRBD1
CDR3 DNA: TGTGCCAGCAGCTTAGCGGTGCAACAGGGGTTTACCCCAAGGGGAGAGCAGTTCTTC
CDR3 protein: CASSLAVQQGFTPRGEQFF

clone size: once
V gene: TRBV2
J gene: TRBJ2-3
D gene: TRBD1
CDR3 DNA: TGTGCCAGGGGACAGGGGGCGAGAGATACGCAGTATTTT
CDR3 protein: CARGQGARDTQYF

clone size: -
V gene: TRBV4-2
J gene: TRBJ2-3
D gene: -
CDR3 DNA: TGTGCCAGCAGCCAAGATCGTCCTAGCGTCCCAGATACGCAGTATTTT
CDR3 protein: CASSQDRPSVPDTQYF

clone size: -
V gene: TRBV6-6
J gene: TRBJ1-4
D gene: TRBD1
CDR3 DNA: TGTGCCAGCAGTCCTTCGACAGGGGGCCGTCTGTTTTTT
CDR3 protein: CASSPSTGGRLFF

clone size: once
V gene: TRBV5-1
J gene: TRBJ1-1
D gene: -
CDR3 DNA: TGCGCCAGCAGCTTGGCCCGGGGGAGGTACACTGAAGCTTTCTTT
CDR3 protein: CASSLARGRYTEAFF

clone size: -
V gene: TRBV6-1
J gene: TRBJ2-2
D gene: -
CDR3 DNA: TGTGCCAGCACGTACAGACAGAACACCGGGGAGCTGTTTTTT
CDR3 protein: CASTYRQNTGELFF

clone size: -
V gene: TRBV5-1
J gene: TRBJ1-2
D gene: TRBD1
CDR3 DNA: TGCGCCAGCAGCCGGACAGGGGTCGATGGCTACACCTTC
CDR3 protein: CASSRTGVDGYTF

clone size: -
V gene: TRBV6-5
J gene: TRBJ1-1
D gene: TRBD1
CDR3 DNA: TGTGCCAGCAGTTACAGACAGGGAAGTAGGAACACTGAAGCTTTCTTT
CDR3 protein: CASSYRQGSRNTEAFF

clone size: -
V gene: TRBV4-1
J gene: TRBJ2-7
D gene: TRBD1
CDR3 DNA: TGCGCCAGCAGCCAAGATGTTGTGAGGCTAGGGGGCCACGAGCAGTACTTC
CDR3 protein: CASSQDVVRLGGHEQYF

clone size: -
V gene: TRBV7-9
J gene: TRBJ2-5
D gene: -
CDR3 DNA: TGTGCCAGCAGCGACCTACCCCGGAGGGAAAAGACCCAGTACTTC
CDR3 protein: CASSDLPRREKTQYF

clone size: -
V gene: TRBV21-1
J gene: TRBJ2-7
D gene: -
CDR3 DNA: TGTGCCAAGCGCACCGCCCTCCCGGTTTGGGACGAGCAGTACTTC
CDR3 protein: CAKRTALPVWDEQYF

clone size: -
V gene: TRBV7-2
J gene: TRBJ2-7
D gene: TRBD2
CDR3 DNA: TGTGCCAGCAGCAGCCGACTAGCGGGGGCAGAGCAGTACTTC
CDR3 protein: CASSSRLAGAEQYF

clone size: -
V gene: TRBV7-9
J gene: TRBJ2-7
D gene: TRBD1
CDR3 DNA: TGTGCCAGCAGCTTAAACATCGTCGGGACAGGGGACTACGAGCAGTACTTC
CDR3 protein: CASSLNIVGTGDYEQYF

clone size: -
V gene: TRBV4-3
J gene: TRBJ2-3
D gene: TRBD2
CDR3 DNA: TGCGCCAGCAGCCCCAGACCTAGCGGGAGTATGAACACAGATACGCAGTATTTT
CDR3 protein: CASSPRPSGSMNTDTQYF

clone size: -
V gene: TRBV4-3
J gene: TRBJ1-2
D gene: -
CDR3 DNA: TGCGCCAGCAGCCAAGACAGGGGCTATGGCTACACCTTC
CDR3 protein: CASSQDRGYGYTF

clone size: -
V gene: TRBV6-5
J gene: TRBJ1-2
D gene: -
CDR3 DNA: TGTGCCAGCAGTCCCACCTTTCGGGTCGCCTATGGCTACACCTTC
CDR3 protein: CASSPTFRVAYGYTF

clone size: -
V gene: TRBV4-1
J gene: TRBJ2-5
D gene: TRBD2
CDR3 DNA: TGCGCCAGCAGCCCCAAGACTAGCGGGTCCGAGACCCAGTACTTC
CDR3 protein: CASSPKTSGSETQYF

clone size: once
V gene: TRBV7-8
J gene: TRBJ2-2
D gene: TRBD2
CDR3 DNA: TGTGCCAGCAGCCGTGCGGGGGGACTCACCGGGGAGCTGTTTTTT
CDR3 protein: CASSRAGGLTGELFF